This is a list of T cell receptor beta chains from one sample in a study of Ad26.COV2.S vaccination and SARS-CoV-2 variants. Libraries were prepared by immunoSEQ multiplex PCR; TCRdb keeps only in-frame clonotypes and omits some of them. This table holds a few hundred thousand clones, approximately 90% found once. The sequences come from peripheral blood, collected in a trial of Ad26.COV2.S vaccine versus placebo. The receptors here all came from a person aged 18-60 years who received the Ad26.COV2.S COVID-19 vaccine or a placebo. The CDR3 runs from the conserved cysteine through the conserved F or W. The D gene is left open where the match is weak. Rows may omit the clone size; those that give it use once, few, many or a size class.

v_call	j_call	d_call	clone_size	cdr3_nt	cdr3_aa
TRBV10-1	TRBJ2-4	TRBD2	NA	TGCGCCAGCAGTGAGATACGTGACTCAGTCTTAGCGGGGCCATACTTC	CASSEIRDSVLAGPYF
TRBV28	TRBJ1-1	TRBD1	NA	TGTGCCAGCAGTTTAACGCCCAGCAGGGGGCGAGGGAACACTGAAGCTTTCTTT	CASSLTPSRGRGNTEAFF
TRBV7-2	TRBJ2-2	NA	NA	TGTGCCAGCAGCTTAGCTGCAGGACGTACCGGGGAGCTGTTTTTT	CASSLAAGRTGELFF
TRBV29-1	TRBJ2-7	NA	NA	TGCAGCGTTGCAGTCAGCTCCTACGAGCAGTACTTC	CSVAVSSYEQYF
TRBV12-3/TRBV12-4	TRBJ1-5	NA	NA	TGTGCCAGCAGTTCCCGCATCGACTCCCAGCATTTT	CASSSRIDSQHF
TRBV5-1	TRBJ2-7	TRBD1	NA	TGCGCCAGCAGCTTGGGCGACAGGGTTCCCTACGAGCAGTACTTC	CASSLGDRVPYEQYF
TRBV30	TRBJ1-6	NA	NA	TGTGCCTGGAGCGGAAGCTATAATTCACCCCTCCACTTT	CAWSGSYNSPLHF
TRBV14	TRBJ1-3	NA	NA	TGTGCCAGCAGCCAAGATATCACCTCTGGAAACACCATATATTTT	CASSQDITSGNTIYF
TRBV10-3	TRBJ1-1	TRBD1	NA	TGTGCCATCAGTCAACAGGGGAGGGGGATGAACACTGAAGCTTTCTTT	CAISQQGRGMNTEAFF
TRBV10-3	TRBJ1-1	NA	NA	TGTGCCATCAGTCAGGGTGGGAACACTGAAGCTTTCTTT	CAISQGGNTEAFF
TRBV4-1	TRBJ1-6	NA	NA	TGCGCCAGCAGCCAAGGGCCAGGGTCTCTTTATTCACCCCTCCACTTT	CASSQGPGSLYSPLHF
TRBV3-1/TRBV3-2	TRBJ1-1	NA	NA	TGTGCCAGCAGCCAACGGGGCCCCGGTAGTGGAGCTTTCTTT	CASSQRGPGSGAFF
TRBV4-1	TRBJ1-4	TRBD1	NA	TGCGCCAGCAGCCTTAGCACCGGGACAGAGAATGAAAAACTGTTTTTT	CASSLSTGTENEKLFF
TRBV7-9	TRBJ2-1	NA	once	TGTGCCAGCAGCTTAGGGCGGGGTAGCTCCTACAATGAGCAGTTCTTC	CASSLGRGSSYNEQFF
TRBV9	TRBJ2-7	TRBD1	NA	TGTGCCAGCAGCCCCGACAGGGTTCCCTACGAGCAGTACTTC	CASSPDRVPYEQYF
TRBV10-3	TRBJ2-7	NA	NA	TGTGCCATCAGTTCCATCGGAGGCGGCCACTCCTACGAGCAGTACTTC	CAISSIGGGHSYEQYF
TRBV27	TRBJ1-2	NA	NA	TGTGCCAGCAGTTTATTGGGGGGGTCGGGCTACACCTTC	CASSLLGGSGYTF
TRBV27	TRBJ2-3	NA	NA	TGTGCCAGCAGTTTATATATGGTTGGTACGCAGTATTTT	CASSLYMVGTQYF
TRBV7-8	TRBJ1-1	NA	NA	TGTGCCAGCAGCTCCCAAAGGGTTGACACTGAAGCTTTCTTT	CASSSQRVDTEAFF
TRBV7-2	TRBJ2-7	TRBD1	NA	TGTGCCAGCAGCTTAGTTCCAGGGGGCTACGAGCAGTACTTC	CASSLVPGGYEQYF
TRBV15	TRBJ2-5	NA	once	TGTGCCACCAGCGGACTGCGTCAAGAGACCCAGTACTTC	CATSGLRQETQYF
TRBV7-2	TRBJ1-2	TRBD1	NA	TGTGCCAGCAGCACCCAGACAGGGTCGCAAGCTGGCTACACCTTC	CASSTQTGSQAGYTF
TRBV4-1	TRBJ2-6	TRBD2	once	TGCGCCAGCAGCCTCGCGCGGACTAGCTCTGGGGCCAACGTCCTGACTTTC	CASSLARTSSGANVLTF
TRBV30	TRBJ1-2	NA	NA	TGTGCCTGGAGTGTGGGCAGGAACTATGGCTACACCTTC	CAWSVGRNYGYTF
TRBV30	TRBJ1-1	NA	NA	TGTGCCTGGAGTGTACGAGGGGACACTGAAGCTTTCTTT	CAWSVRGDTEAFF
TRBV7-2	TRBJ2-3	TRBD2	NA	TGTGCCAGCAGCTCCCCGCGCGGGGGGGCCACAGATACGCAGTATTTT	CASSSPRGGATDTQYF
TRBV2	TRBJ2-1	TRBD1	NA	TGTGCCAGCAGGGGACAGACCTACAATGAGCAGTTCTTC	CASRGQTYNEQFF
TRBV6-1	TRBJ2-5	NA	NA	TGTGCCAGCAGTGAAGGAAGCCTAGCGGAGACCCAGTACTTC	CASSEGSLAETQYF
TRBV5-8	TRBJ2-7	TRBD1	NA	TGTGCCAGCAGCTTGTCGGCAGGGGGCTTCAACTACGAGCAGTACTTC	CASSLSAGGFNYEQYF
TRBV2	TRBJ2-1	NA	NA	TGTGCCAGCGGGGGCAGCATAGGCGATGAGCAGTTCTTC	CASGGSIGDEQFF
TRBV6-1	TRBJ2-7	TRBD1	NA	TGTGCCAGCAGTGAATCCTTGGGGACAGGGTCCTCCTACGAGCAGTACTTC	CASSESLGTGSSYEQYF
TRBV5-1	TRBJ2-1	TRBD2	NA	TGCGCCAGCAGCTTCCGACTAGCGGGGTATGAGCAGTTCTTC	CASSFRLAGYEQFF
TRBV10-3	TRBJ2-5	TRBD2	NA	TGTGCCATCAGTGCTGGGCTAGCGGGGGGCCAAGAGACCCAGTACTTC	CAISAGLAGGQETQYF
TRBV2	TRBJ2-5	NA	once	TGTGCCAGCAGTGGGAGGGAAACCCAGTACTTC	CASSGRETQYF
TRBV28	TRBJ1-5	TRBD1	NA	TGTGCCAGCAGTTTACAGGGGGCGGACTATAGCAATCAGCCCCAGCATTTT	CASSLQGADYSNQPQHF
TRBV5-1	TRBJ1-1	NA	few	TGCGCCAGCAGCTTGAGGAGCGGGAAAACTCCTGAAGCTTTCTTT	CASSLRSGKTPEAFF
TRBV7-9	TRBJ1-6	NA	NA	TGTGCCAGCAGCTTAGGGGGCTCACCCCTCCACTTT	CASSLGGSPLHF
TRBV18	TRBJ1-2	NA	NA	TGTGCCAGCTCACCACAGGCCGTTAACCATGGCTACACCTTC	CASSPQAVNHGYTF
TRBV6-5	TRBJ2-7	NA	NA	TGTGCCAGCAGTTATTCAGGCTACGGTCCCTCCTACGAGCAGTACTTC	CASSYSGYGPSYEQYF
TRBV28	TRBJ2-6	NA	NA	TGTGCCAGCAGTTTGGGGTTGGCTGGGGCCAACGTCCTGACTTTC	CASSLGLAGANVLTF
TRBV5-8	TRBJ1-5	NA	few	TGTGCCAGCAGCCCCAAAGGGGGGCACAATCAGCCCCAGCATTTT	CASSPKGGHNQPQHF